This T cell receptor (beta chain) came from a study of OX40 agonist ivuxolimab in advanced cancers. Method: immunoSEQ multiplex PCR; TCRdb's copy keeps in-frame clones and lacks some. Counted here are some 45,000 clones, around 82% occurring once; the ten biggest clones make up approximately 2.3%. The V gene's germline CDR1 is LGHNA and CDR2 YNFKEQ. Germline trimming cut 2 bases from V and 4 bases from J; bases unmatched to any gene: 20. This CDR3 is 20 amino acids long. Sample: CD4+ or CD8+ T cells sorted from blood, taken in a trial of the OX40 agonist ivuxolimab. The receptor was isolated from an adult with an advanced solid tumor such as melanoma, head and neck, liver or kidney cancer. The rearrangement uses TRBV4-2 and TRBJ1-5, with TRBD1 matching 7 bases. The CDR3 sequence is CASSQTSVERGPIGNQPQHF. In DNA, the CDR3 is TGTGCCAGCAGCCAAACCTCCGTCGAGAGGGGGCCCATTGGTAATCAGCCCCAGCATTTT.